This is a list of T cell receptor beta chains from one sample in a study of T cell repertoires in cytomegalovirus infection. TCRdb re-called the reads with MiXCR, one entry per CDR3 protein. The table records around 570,000 distinct CDR3 sequences, roughly 43% of them present only once. The antigens for these receptors are not known. The source was cultured PBMCs, collected from culture after CMV antigen stimulation. Every receptor here comes from a human donor in good health (CMV status not recorded). Some clones in this sample may be carry-over from other donors' samples. CDR3s include the opening cysteine and the closing phenylalanine or tryptophan. The D gene is left open where the match is weak. Size values are once, few and many counts, or a class for expanded clones, and some rows have none.

CDR3 DNA: TGCAGTGCTAGCCGTCCGGGAGAGATTGGCACAGATACGCAGTATTTT
CDR3 protein: CSASRPGEIGTDTQYF
clone size: few
J gene: TRBJ2-3
D gene: NA
V gene: TRBV20-1

CDR3 DNA: TGTGCCAGCACCTTGGGGGGAAATGAGCAGTTCTTC
CDR3 protein: CASTLGGNEQFF
clone size: NA
J gene: TRBJ2-1
D gene: NA
V gene: TRBV12-3/TRBV12-4

CDR3 DNA: TGTGCCAGCAGCTTAGTACGAACGGGAGCCGGGTACTTTCGCGCCTACAATGAGCAGTTCTTC
CDR3 protein: CASSLVRTGAGYFRAYNEQFF
clone size: NA
J gene: TRBJ2-1
D gene: NA
V gene: TRBV7-7

CDR3 DNA: TGTGCCAGCAGCTTCTCATCCGGGAGCATCTACAATGAGCAGTTCTTC
CDR3 protein: CASSFSSGSIYNEQFF
clone size: NA
J gene: TRBJ2-1
D gene: NA
V gene: TRBV7-2

CDR3 DNA: TGCAGTGCTAGGACTAATACGGGACTAGCGGACGAGCAGTACTTC
CDR3 protein: CSARTNTGLADEQYF
clone size: NA
J gene: TRBJ2-7
D gene: TRBD2
V gene: TRBV20-1

CDR3 DNA: TGTGCCAGTAGTATAATAGCGGGAGGGGGCAATGAGCAGTTCTTC
CDR3 protein: CASSIIAGGGNEQFF
clone size: NA
J gene: TRBJ2-1
D gene: TRBD2
V gene: TRBV19

CDR3 DNA: TGTGCCAGCAGTGATCGATTCCTAGCGGCTTCGAGGAATGAGCAGTTCTTC
CDR3 protein: CASSDRFLAASRNEQFF
clone size: NA
J gene: TRBJ2-1
D gene: TRBD2
V gene: TRBV6-1

CDR3 DNA: TGCGCCAGCAGGAGCCGGGACAGGGGAAGCAATCAGCCCCAGCATTTT
CDR3 protein: CASRSRDRGSNQPQHF
clone size: NA
J gene: TRBJ1-5
D gene: TRBD1
V gene: TRBV23-1

CDR3 DNA: TGTGCCAGCACCTCTTCCCGACCTAACCAAGAGACCCAGTACTTC
CDR3 protein: CASTSSRPNQETQYF
clone size: NA
J gene: TRBJ2-5
D gene: NA
V gene: TRBV6-8

CDR3 DNA: TGCAGTGCTGCCAGTGGCCAGAGAAAGACCCAGTACTTC
CDR3 protein: CSAASGQRKTQYF
clone size: NA
J gene: TRBJ2-5
D gene: NA
V gene: TRBV20-1

CDR3 DNA: TGTGCCACCCGGGACAGCTCTAACTATGGCTACACCTTC
CDR3 protein: CATRDSSNYGYTF
clone size: few
J gene: TRBJ1-2
D gene: TRBD1
V gene: TRBV6-1

CDR3 DNA: TGTGCCAGCAGTGAAGTACAGGGGGCGCGCAATGAGCAGTTCTTC
CDR3 protein: CASSEVQGARNEQFF
clone size: few
J gene: TRBJ2-1
D gene: TRBD1
V gene: TRBV6-1

CDR3 DNA: TGTGCCAGCAGTTTCGGACACTCCTATGGCTACACCTTC
CDR3 protein: CASSFGHSYGYTF
clone size: once
J gene: TRBJ1-2
D gene: NA
V gene: TRBV12-3/TRBV12-4

CDR3 DNA: TGTGCCAGCAGTCTCCTAGCGGGCAGGGGGGAGCAGTTCTTC
CDR3 protein: CASSLLAGRGEQFF
clone size: many
J gene: TRBJ2-1
D gene: NA
V gene: TRBV12-3/TRBV12-4

CDR3 DNA: TGTGCCAGCAGCCGAACAGGGGGGGTCTATGGCTACACCTTC
CDR3 protein: CASSRTGGVYGYTF
clone size: NA
J gene: TRBJ1-2
D gene: TRBD1
V gene: TRBV7-2

CDR3 DNA: TGTGCCAGCAGCTTGAGGGCCCCGTGGGAGACCCAGTACTTC
CDR3 protein: CASSLRAPWETQYF
clone size: few
J gene: TRBJ2-5
D gene: NA
V gene: TRBV7-6

CDR3 DNA: TGTGCCAGCAGCCCTAGAGGTCCGCTAAGGGCAGATACGCAGTATTTT
CDR3 protein: CASSPRGPLRADTQYF
clone size: NA
J gene: TRBJ2-3
D gene: NA
V gene: TRBV11-1

CDR3 DNA: TGTGCCACCCGGGACAGGATCTCTAGCACAGATACGCAGTATTTT
CDR3 protein: CATRDRISSTDTQYF
clone size: few
J gene: TRBJ2-3
D gene: TRBD1
V gene: TRBV6-1

CDR3 DNA: TGTGCCAGCAGCCCGGTCCCGGGACAGGGTAACTATGGCTACACCTTC
CDR3 protein: CASSPVPGQGNYGYTF
clone size: NA
J gene: TRBJ1-2
D gene: TRBD1
V gene: TRBV12-3/TRBV12-4

CDR3 DNA: TGTGCCTTCTCAGGGGGTAGCTCCTACGAGCAGTACTTC
CDR3 protein: CAFSGGSSYEQYF
clone size: NA
J gene: TRBJ2-7
D gene: TRBD1
V gene: TRBV30

CDR3 DNA: TGTGCCAGCATAAGACTAGCGGGAACTGCGAACACCGGGGAGCTGTTTTTT
CDR3 protein: CASIRLAGTANTGELFF
clone size: few
J gene: TRBJ2-2
D gene: TRBD2
V gene: TRBV7-8

CDR3 DNA: TGTGCCAGCAGCTTAGACATGGTAGGCACGCAGTATTTT
CDR3 protein: CASSLDMVGTQYF
clone size: many
J gene: TRBJ2-3
D gene: NA
V gene: TRBV7-2

CDR3 DNA: TGTGCCAGCAGCGACCGAGGACAGGCCTCCTATGGCTACACCTTC
CDR3 protein: CASSDRGQASYGYTF
clone size: few
J gene: TRBJ1-2
D gene: TRBD1
V gene: TRBV12-3/TRBV12-4

CDR3 DNA: TGTGCCAGCAAAGACGGGACTGGCGCCTACGAGCAGTACTTC
CDR3 protein: CASKDGTGAYEQYF
clone size: NA
J gene: TRBJ2-7
D gene: NA
V gene: TRBV7-2

CDR3 DNA: TGTGCCAGCAGACCCGGGACTAGCGGAGTTAGCACAGATACGCAGTATTTT
CDR3 protein: CASRPGTSGVSTDTQYF
clone size: few
J gene: TRBJ2-3
D gene: TRBD2
V gene: TRBV2

CDR3 DNA: TGTGCCAGCAGCCCTGACCAAGGTGAAAAACTGTTTTTT
CDR3 protein: CASSPDQGEKLFF
clone size: NA
J gene: TRBJ1-4
D gene: NA
V gene: TRBV5-4

CDR3 DNA: TGTGCCATCAGTGATATCGGGCCAACAGCTAATGAAAAACTGTTTTTT
CDR3 protein: CAISDIGPTANEKLFF
clone size: NA
J gene: TRBJ1-4
D gene: NA
V gene: TRBV10-3

CDR3 DNA: TGTGCCAGCTCTGGACAGGGGGCGTTCACTGAAGCTTTCTTT
CDR3 protein: CASSGQGAFTEAFF
clone size: NA
J gene: TRBJ1-1
D gene: TRBD1
V gene: TRBV2

CDR3 DNA: TGTGCCAGCAGCATCCCTGGACAGAACTATGGCTACACCTTC
CDR3 protein: CASSIPGQNYGYTF
clone size: NA
J gene: TRBJ1-2
D gene: NA
V gene: TRBV7-2

CDR3 DNA: TGCAGTGCTAGATTGGCTTCGGGACAGGGCCCGAGGAACACCGGGGAGCTGTTTTTT
CDR3 protein: CSARLASGQGPRNTGELFF
clone size: NA
J gene: TRBJ2-2
D gene: TRBD1
V gene: TRBV20-1

CDR3 DNA: TGTGCCAGCAGCCAAGATTTCCGAGGGGAGACCCAGTACTTC
CDR3 protein: CASSQDFRGETQYF
clone size: NA
J gene: TRBJ2-5
D gene: NA
V gene: TRBV14

CDR3 DNA: TGTGCCAGCAGCTCCTCCGGGAGTAATTCACCCCTCCACTTT
CDR3 protein: CASSSSGSNSPLHF
clone size: few
J gene: TRBJ1-6
D gene: NA
V gene: TRBV7-6

CDR3 DNA: TGCAGCGTTGACTGTGAAAACTCCTACGAGCAGTACTTC
CDR3 protein: CSVDCENSYEQYF
clone size: many
J gene: TRBJ2-7
D gene: NA
V gene: TRBV29-1

CDR3 DNA: TGCAGTGCTAGGCGCGGGGGGGCCGGGGAGCTGTTTTTT
CDR3 protein: CSARRGGAGELFF
clone size: NA
J gene: TRBJ2-2
D gene: TRBD2
V gene: TRBV20-1

CDR3 DNA: TGTGCCAGCAGCTTAGTACTAGCGGGGATTTACAATGAGCAGTTCTTC
CDR3 protein: CASSLVLAGIYNEQFF
clone size: few
J gene: TRBJ2-1
D gene: TRBD2
V gene: TRBV7-2

CDR3 DNA: TGTGCCAGCAGCACAGGGGGCGCGGGCAATCAGCCCCAGCATTTT
CDR3 protein: CASSTGGAGNQPQHF
clone size: few
J gene: TRBJ1-5
D gene: TRBD1
V gene: TRBV7-9

CDR3 DNA: TGTGCCAGCAGTTTTGACGGCGAGACCCAGTACTTC
CDR3 protein: CASSFDGETQYF
clone size: few
J gene: TRBJ2-5
D gene: NA
V gene: TRBV12-3/TRBV12-4

CDR3 DNA: TGCAGTGCTAGTCAACCTCCCGGGACTCCGGGCAATGAGCAGTTCTTC
CDR3 protein: CSASQPPGTPGNEQFF
clone size: NA
J gene: TRBJ2-1
D gene: NA
V gene: TRBV20-1

CDR3 DNA: TGCAGTGCTAGTGGGACTAGCGGGAGGTACACAGATACGCAGTATTTT
CDR3 protein: CSASGTSGRYTDTQYF
clone size: few
J gene: TRBJ2-3
D gene: TRBD2
V gene: TRBV20-1

CDR3 DNA: TGTGCCAGCAGTTCCATAGCCGATACGCAGTATTTT
CDR3 protein: CASSSIADTQYF
clone size: few
J gene: TRBJ2-3
D gene: NA
V gene: TRBV27

CDR3 DNA: TGCGCCAGCAGCCCCTCCGGGACAGGGGGCGAACCCCAGCATTTT
CDR3 protein: CASSPSGTGGEPQHF
clone size: NA
J gene: TRBJ1-5
D gene: TRBD1
V gene: TRBV13

CDR3 DNA: TGTGCCAGCACCGCGACATCGAGTAGGTGGGGGCTTACCTATGGCTACACCTTC
CDR3 protein: CASTATSSRWGLTYGYTF
clone size: NA
J gene: TRBJ1-2
D gene: NA
V gene: TRBV28

CDR3 DNA: TGCAGTGCTCAGAGCGTCCGGATGAACACTGAAGCTTTCTTT
CDR3 protein: CSAQSVRMNTEAFF
clone size: NA
J gene: TRBJ1-1
D gene: NA
V gene: TRBV20-1

CDR3 DNA: TGTGCCAGCAGCCCTCAGGGCTACCAAGAGACCCAGTACTTC
CDR3 protein: CASSPQGYQETQYF
clone size: NA
J gene: TRBJ2-5
D gene: NA
V gene: TRBV7-4

CDR3 DNA: TGTGCCAGCAGCCCGGGGGTTAGGAGCAATCAGCCCCAGCATTTT
CDR3 protein: CASSPGVRSNQPQHF
clone size: NA
J gene: TRBJ1-5
D gene: NA
V gene: TRBV28

CDR3 DNA: TGTGCCAGCAGTGATGGTCTAGCGGGGTACAATGAGCAGTTCTTC
CDR3 protein: CASSDGLAGYNEQFF
clone size: NA
J gene: TRBJ2-1
D gene: TRBD2
V gene: TRBV6-1

CDR3 DNA: TGTGCCAGCAGTTACGAGGGGCTACCATACGAGCAGTACTTC
CDR3 protein: CASSYEGLPYEQYF
clone size: NA
J gene: TRBJ2-7
D gene: NA
V gene: TRBV6-5

CDR3 DNA: TGTGCCAGCAGCGACCTAATTCGGGAGACCCAGTACTTC
CDR3 protein: CASSDLIRETQYF
clone size: few
J gene: TRBJ2-5
D gene: NA
V gene: TRBV7-9

CDR3 DNA: TGTGCCATCAGCCCCGTGACAGGAGTAAACAATGAGCAGTTCTTC
CDR3 protein: CAISPVTGVNNEQFF
clone size: NA
J gene: TRBJ2-1
D gene: NA
V gene: TRBV10-3

CDR3 DNA: TGTGCCAGTATCCCTAACCCGGGGCCGGAAAAAGATAGCAATCAGCCCCAGCATTTT
CDR3 protein: CASIPNPGPEKDSNQPQHF
clone size: NA
J gene: TRBJ1-5
D gene: NA
V gene: TRBV19

CDR3 DNA: TGTGCCAGCAGCCCCAGGATGGGGGGAGGAAACACCATATATTTT
CDR3 protein: CASSPRMGGGNTIYF
clone size: few
J gene: TRBJ1-3
D gene: NA
V gene: TRBV7-2

CDR3 DNA: TGTGCCAGCAGCCCCCGGAGAGGCTCCAATGAGCAGTTCTTC
CDR3 protein: CASSPRRGSNEQFF
clone size: NA
J gene: TRBJ2-1
D gene: NA
V gene: TRBV7-2

CDR3 DNA: TGTGCCATCAGTACATTGGTGGGAGCTACGTTGGGCGAGCAGTACTTC
CDR3 protein: CAISTLVGATLGEQYF
clone size: NA
J gene: TRBJ2-7
D gene: NA
V gene: TRBV10-3

CDR3 DNA: TGCAGTGCTAGAGTGGACGATACGCAGTATTTT
CDR3 protein: CSARVDDTQYF
clone size: NA
J gene: TRBJ2-3
D gene: NA
V gene: TRBV20-1

CDR3 DNA: TGTGCCAGCAGGGTAGATTTGAGGTACCAAGAGACCCAGTACTTC
CDR3 protein: CASRVDLRYQETQYF
clone size: few
J gene: TRBJ2-5
D gene: NA
V gene: TRBV2

CDR3 DNA: TGTGCCATATCGGGGGAACCCTCCTACAATGAGCAGTTCTTC
CDR3 protein: CAISGEPSYNEQFF
clone size: NA
J gene: TRBJ2-1
D gene: NA
V gene: TRBV10-3